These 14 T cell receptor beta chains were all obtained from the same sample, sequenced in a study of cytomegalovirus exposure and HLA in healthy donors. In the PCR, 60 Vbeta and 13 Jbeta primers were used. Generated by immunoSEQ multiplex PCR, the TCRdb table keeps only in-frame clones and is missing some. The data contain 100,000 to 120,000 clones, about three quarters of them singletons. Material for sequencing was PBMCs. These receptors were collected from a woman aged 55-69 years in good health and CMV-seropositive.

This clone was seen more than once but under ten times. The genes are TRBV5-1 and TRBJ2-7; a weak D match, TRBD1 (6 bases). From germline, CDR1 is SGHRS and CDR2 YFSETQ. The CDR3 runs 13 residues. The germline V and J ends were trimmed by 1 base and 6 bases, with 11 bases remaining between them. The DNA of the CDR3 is TGCGCCAGCAGCTTGACAGGGCCCCGCGAGCAGTACTTC. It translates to CASSLTGPREQYF. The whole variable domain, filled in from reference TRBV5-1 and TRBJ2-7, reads KAGVTQTPRYLIKTRGQQVTLSCSPISGHRSVSWYQQTPGQGLQFLFEYFSETQRNKGNFPGRFSGRQFSNSRSEMNVSTLELGDSALYLCASSLTGPREQYFGPGTRLTVT.

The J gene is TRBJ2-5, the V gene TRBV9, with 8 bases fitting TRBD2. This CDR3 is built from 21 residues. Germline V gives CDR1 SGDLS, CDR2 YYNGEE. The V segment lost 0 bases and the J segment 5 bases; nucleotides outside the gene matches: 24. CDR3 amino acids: CASSVGGGRTWVEPRVETQYF. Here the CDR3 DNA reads TGTGCCAGCAGCGTAGGCGGCGGGAGGACCTGGGTAGAACCTAGGGTGGAGACCCAGTACTTC.

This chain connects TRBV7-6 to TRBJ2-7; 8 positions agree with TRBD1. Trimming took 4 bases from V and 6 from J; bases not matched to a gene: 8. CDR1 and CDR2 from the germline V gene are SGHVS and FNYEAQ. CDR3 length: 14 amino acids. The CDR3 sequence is CASSSRQGSSEQYF. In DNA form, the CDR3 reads TGTGCCAGCAGCTCCCGACAGGGGAGTAGCGAGCAGTACTTC.

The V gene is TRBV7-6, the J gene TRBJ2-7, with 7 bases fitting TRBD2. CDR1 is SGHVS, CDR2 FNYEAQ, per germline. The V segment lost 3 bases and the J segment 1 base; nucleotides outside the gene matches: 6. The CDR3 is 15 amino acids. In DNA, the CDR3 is TGTGCCAGCAGCTTCGGCGGGAGCGGATCCTACGAGCAGTACTTC. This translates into CASSFGGSGSYEQYF.

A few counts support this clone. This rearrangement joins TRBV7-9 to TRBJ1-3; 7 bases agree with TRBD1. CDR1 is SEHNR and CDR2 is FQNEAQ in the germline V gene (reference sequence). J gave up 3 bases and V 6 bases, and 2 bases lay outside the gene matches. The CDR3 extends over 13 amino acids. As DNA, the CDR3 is TGTGCCAGCAGGGACAGGAGTGGAAACACCATATATTTT. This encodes CASRDRSGNTIYF.

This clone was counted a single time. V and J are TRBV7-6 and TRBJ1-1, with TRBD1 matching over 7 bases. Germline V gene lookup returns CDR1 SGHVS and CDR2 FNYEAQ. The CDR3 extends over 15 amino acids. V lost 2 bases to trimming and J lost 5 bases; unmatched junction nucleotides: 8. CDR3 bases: TGTGCCAGCAGCTTACAGACAGGGATGGGAACTGAAGCTTTCTTT. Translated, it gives CASSLQTGMGTEAFF.

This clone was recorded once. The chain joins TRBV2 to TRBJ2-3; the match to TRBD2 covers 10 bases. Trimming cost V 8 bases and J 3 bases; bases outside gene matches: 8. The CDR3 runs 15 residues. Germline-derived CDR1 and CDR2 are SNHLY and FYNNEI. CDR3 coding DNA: TGTGCCAGCTCAACGAATAGCGGGGGGACAGATACGCAGTATTTT. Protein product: CASSTNSGGTDTQYF. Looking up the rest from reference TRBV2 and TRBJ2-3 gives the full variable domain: EPEVTQTPSHQVTQMGQEVILRCVPISNHLYFYWYRQILGQKVEFLVSFYNNEISEKSEIFDDQFSVERPDGSNFTLKIRSTKLEDSAMYFCASSTNSGGTDTQYFGPGTRLTVL.

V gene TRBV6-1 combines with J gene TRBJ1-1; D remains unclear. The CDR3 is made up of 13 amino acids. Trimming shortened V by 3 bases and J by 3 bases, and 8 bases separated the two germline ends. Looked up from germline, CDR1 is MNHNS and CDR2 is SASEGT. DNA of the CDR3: TGTGCCAGCAGTGATACTAAGTACACTGAAGCTTTCTTT. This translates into CASSDTKYTEAFF.

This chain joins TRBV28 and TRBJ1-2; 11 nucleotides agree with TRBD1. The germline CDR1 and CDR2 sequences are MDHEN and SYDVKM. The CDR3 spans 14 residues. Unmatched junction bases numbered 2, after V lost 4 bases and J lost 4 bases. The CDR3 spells CASSSGQGAYGYTF. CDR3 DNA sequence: TGTGCCAGCAGTTCAGGACAGGGGGCCTATGGCTACACCTTC.

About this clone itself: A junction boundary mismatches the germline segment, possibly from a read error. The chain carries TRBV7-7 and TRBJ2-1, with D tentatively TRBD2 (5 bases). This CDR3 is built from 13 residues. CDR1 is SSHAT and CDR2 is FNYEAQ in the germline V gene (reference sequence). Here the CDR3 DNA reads TGTGCTAGCAGCTTAGACGAGCGGCAGGAGCAGTTCTTC. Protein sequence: CASSLDERQEQFF.

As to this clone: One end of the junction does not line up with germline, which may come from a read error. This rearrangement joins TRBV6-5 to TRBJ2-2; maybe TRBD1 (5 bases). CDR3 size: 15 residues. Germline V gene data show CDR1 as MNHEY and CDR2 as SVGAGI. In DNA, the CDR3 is TGTGCCAGCAGTGTGGCCAGGGTGAACTCCGGGGAGCTGTTTTTT. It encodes CASSVARVNSGELFF.

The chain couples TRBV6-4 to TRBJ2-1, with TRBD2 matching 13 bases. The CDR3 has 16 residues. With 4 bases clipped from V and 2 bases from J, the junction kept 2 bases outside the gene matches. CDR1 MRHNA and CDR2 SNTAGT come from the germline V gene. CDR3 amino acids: CASSAGTSGAYNEQFF. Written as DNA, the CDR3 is TGTGCCAGCAGTGCGGGGACTAGCGGGGCCTACAATGAGCAGTTCTTC.

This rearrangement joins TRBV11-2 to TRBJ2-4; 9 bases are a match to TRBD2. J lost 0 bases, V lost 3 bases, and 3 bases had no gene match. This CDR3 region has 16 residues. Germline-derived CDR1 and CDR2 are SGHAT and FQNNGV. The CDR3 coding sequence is TGTGCCAGCAGCTTTTTACTAGCGGGAGCCAAAAACATTCAGTACTTC. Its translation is CASSFLLAGAKNIQYF.

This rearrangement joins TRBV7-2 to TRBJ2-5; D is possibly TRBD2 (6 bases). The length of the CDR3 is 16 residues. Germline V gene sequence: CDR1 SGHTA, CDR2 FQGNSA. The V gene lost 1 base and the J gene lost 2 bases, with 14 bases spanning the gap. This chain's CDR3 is CASSLEGGLSQETQYF. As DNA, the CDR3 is TGTGCCAGCAGCTTAGAGGGAGGCCTCTCTCAAGAGACCCAGTACTTC.